The next 8 T cell receptor beta chains were all read from a single sample in a study of cytomegalovirus exposure and HLA in healthy donors. It was with 60 Vbeta and 13 Jbeta primers that the PCR ran. The method was immunoSEQ multiplex PCR; TCRdb's version includes in-frame clones alone and lacks a portion of them. The sample holds fewer than 200,000 clones, more than 65% seen once. Sequenced material: PBMCs. These receptors were obtained from a male donor in good health and CMV-seronegative.

This clone was picked up one time. The chain links TRBV7-7 to TRBJ2-1; no definite D call. V dropped 1 base and J dropped 7 bases, with 11 bases sitting between them. The CDR3 has 14 residues. Germline values: CDR1 SSHAT, CDR2 FNYEAQ (reference sequence). CDR3 sequence reads: CASSLDGSSNEQFF. The CDR3 DNA sequence: TGTGCCAGCAGCTTAGATGGCAGTTCGAATGAGCAGTTCTTC.

The V call is TRBV5-6, the J call TRBJ2-3; TRBD2 aligns across 10 bases. V lost 2 bases and J lost 2; bases outside the gene matches: 5. CDR1 and CDR2 from the germline V gene are SGHDT and YYEEEE. The CDR3 has 16 residues. The CDR3 loop reads CASSFRTSGHTDTQYF. CDR3 nucleotides: TGTGCCAGCAGCTTCCGGACTAGCGGACACACAGATACGCAGTATTTT. Drawing the rest from reference TRBV5-6 and TRBJ2-3, the complete variable domain is DAGVTQSPTHLIKTRGQQVTLRCSPKSGHDTVSWYQQALGQGPQFIFQYYEEEERQRGNFPDRFSGHQFPNYSSELNVNALLLGDSALYLCASSFRTSGHTDTQYFGPGTRLTVL.

This sequence joins TRBV19 and TRBJ1-6, with TRBD1 identical over 7 bases. V lost 7 bases, J lost 7 bases, and 7 bases stayed unmatched. This CDR3 has 14 residues. The germline gives CDR1 LNHDA, CDR2 SQIVND (reference sequence). For the CDR3, the DNA is TGTGCCAGTAATGTGGGGACAGCAAATTCACCCCTCCACTTT. Translated: CASNVGTANSPLHF.

V gene TRBV6-5 combines with J gene TRBJ2-7, with a weak D call TRBD1 (7 bases). This CDR3 has 15 residues. Germline V gene lookup returns CDR1 MNHEY and CDR2 SVGAGI. V was pared by 3 bases and J by 2 bases, with 14 bases between. CDR3 protein: CASSYFGGGAYEQYF. The CDR3 DNA reads TGTGCCAGCAGTTATTTTGGAGGGGGCGCCTACGAGCAGTACTTC.

V is TRBV29-1 and J is TRBJ2-7; 11 positions match TRBD2. J lost 7 bases, V lost 5 bases, and 10 bases had no gene match. CDR1 is SQVTM and CDR2 is ANQGSEA in the germline V gene. The CDR3 runs to 14 residues. DNA for the CDR3: TGCAGCGTTCCCTTAGCGGGGGGGCCGAGGGAGCAGTACTTC. Translating gives CSVPLAGGPREQYF.

In its sample, this clone was seen once. This rearrangement joins TRBV7-6 to TRBJ2-1; 11 bases map to TRBD2. Trimming took 1 base from V and 7 from J; bases not matched to a gene: 6. This CDR3 has 16 residues. CDR1 and CDR2 (germline): SGHVS, FNYEAQ. The CDR3 nucleotides read TGTGCCAGCAGCTTAGATAGCGGGAGGGTGTGGAATGAGCAGTTCTTC. It specifies CASSLDSGRVWNEQFF.

This chain connects TRBV19 to TRBJ2-5; no firm D call. The germline CDR1 and CDR2 sequences are LNHDA and SQIVND (reference sequence). The CDR3 is 13 amino acids. Trimming stripped 1 base from V and 2 bases from J, with 5 bases between. The CDR3 region is CASSIGGQETQYF. In DNA form, the CDR3 reads TGTGCCAGTAGTATAGGCGGACAAGAGACCCAGTACTTC.

The chain uses TRBV9 and TRBJ2-1; 9 bases agree with TRBD1. CDR3 length equals 15 residues. Germline trimming cut 3 bases from V and 7 bases from J; bases unmatched to any gene: 8. The V gene's germline CDR1 is SGDLS and CDR2 YYNGEE. The CDR3 protein is CASSAYRGLGNEQFF. The CDR3 coding sequence is TGTGCCAGCAGCGCTTACAGGGGGCTCGGGAATGAGCAGTTCTTC.